This TCR beta chain comes out of a study of cytomegalovirus exposure and HLA in healthy donors. As for the study in general: Unique TCRs from HLA-typed donors, about 85 million of them, were held in an early data release. For the approximately 400 genotyped donors, 65% to 90% fell within the Caucasian-associated ancestry cluster.

CDR1 is SGDLS and CDR2 is YYNGEE in the germline V gene. This CDR3 has 16 residues. J gave up 0 bases and V 3 bases, and 2 bases lay outside the gene matches. PCR amplification relied on 60 Vbeta primers (plus 13 Jbeta primers). Sequencing used immunoSEQ multiplex PCR; TCRdb keeps in-frame clones, though not all of them. The sample has 95,000 to 100,000 clones, 76% seen once. This chain uses TRBV9 with TRBJ2-3; 12 bases map to TRBD2. The receptor's source is a middle-aged man in good health and CMV-seronegative. Source material: PBMCs. The CDR3 protein is CASSGGTSGSTDTQYF. CDR3 DNA sequence: TGTGCCAGCAGCGGGGGGACTAGCGGGAGCACAGATACGCAGTATTTT.